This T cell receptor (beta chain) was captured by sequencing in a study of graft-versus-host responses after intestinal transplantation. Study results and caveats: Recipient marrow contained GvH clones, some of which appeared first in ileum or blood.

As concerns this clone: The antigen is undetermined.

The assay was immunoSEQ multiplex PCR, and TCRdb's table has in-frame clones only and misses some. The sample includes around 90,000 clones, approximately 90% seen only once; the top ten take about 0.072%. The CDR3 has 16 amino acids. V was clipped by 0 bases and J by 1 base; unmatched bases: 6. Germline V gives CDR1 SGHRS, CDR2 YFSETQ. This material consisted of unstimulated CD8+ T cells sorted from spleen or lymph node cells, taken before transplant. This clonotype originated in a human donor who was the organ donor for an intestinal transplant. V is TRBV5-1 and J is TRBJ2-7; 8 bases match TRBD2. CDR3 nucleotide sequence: TGCGCCAGCAGCTTGGCCTGGACTAGCTTATCCTACGAGCAGTACTTC. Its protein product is CASSLAWTSLSYEQYF. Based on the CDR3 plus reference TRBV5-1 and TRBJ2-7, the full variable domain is KAGVTQTPRYLIKTRGQQVTLSCSPISGHRSVSWYQQTPGQGLQFLFEYFSETQRNKGNFPGRFSGRQFSNSRSEMNVSTLELGDSALYLCASSLAWTSLSYEQYFGPGTRLTVT.